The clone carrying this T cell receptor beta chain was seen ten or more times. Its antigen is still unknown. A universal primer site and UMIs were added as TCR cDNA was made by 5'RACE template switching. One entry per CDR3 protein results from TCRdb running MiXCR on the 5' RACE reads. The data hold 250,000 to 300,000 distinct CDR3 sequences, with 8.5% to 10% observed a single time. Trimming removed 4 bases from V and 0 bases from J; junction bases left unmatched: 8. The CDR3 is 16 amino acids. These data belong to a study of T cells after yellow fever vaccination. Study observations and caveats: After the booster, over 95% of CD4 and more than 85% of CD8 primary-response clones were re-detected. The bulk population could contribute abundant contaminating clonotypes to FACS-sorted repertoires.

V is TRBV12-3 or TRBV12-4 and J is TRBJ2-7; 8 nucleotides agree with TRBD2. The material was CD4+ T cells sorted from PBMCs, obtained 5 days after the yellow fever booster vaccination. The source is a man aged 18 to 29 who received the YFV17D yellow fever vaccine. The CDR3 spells CASSSSRGGSSYEQYF. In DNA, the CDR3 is TGTGCCAGCAGTTCGAGTCGGGGGGGGAGCTCCTACGAGCAGTACTTC.